This T cell receptor beta chain stems from a study of Ad26.COV2.S vaccination and SARS-CoV-2 variants. Study details: Enrollment placed the donor in the COV1001 Ad26.COV2.S trial arm.

Produced via immunoSEQ multiplex PCR; TCRdb's table is partial and in-frame only. Of roughly 700,000 clones listed, roughly 90% are singletons. As to treatment: some 20 received Ad26.COV2.S at low or high dose, single or two shots; 5 received placebo; per-sample allocation not given. At day 63 after the first vaccine or placebo injection, samples were drawn. In its sample, this clone was seen a few times. Within the sample, other DNA sequences also encode this same CDR3. Trimming took 0 bases from V and 7 from J, leaving 0 bases between them. The germline V gene has CDR1 KGHDR and CDR2 SFDVKD. This CDR3 contains 11 residues.

The receptor's source is a person between 18 and 65 years old who received the Ad26.COV2.S COVID-19 vaccine or a placebo. The source was peripheral blood, collected in a trial of Ad26.COV2.S vaccine versus placebo. The chain employs TRBV24-1 and TRBJ2-1; D is unresolved. Here the CDR3 DNA reads TGTGCCACCAGTGATTTGAATGAGCAGTTCTTC. Its protein product is CATSDLNEQFF.